This TCR beta chain was retrieved from a study of CD8 T cells in Susac syndrome. The CDR3 covers 13 residues. From germline, CDR1 is MNHEY and CDR2 SMNVEV (reference sequence). Trimming stripped 3 bases from V and 1 base from J, with 6 bases between. Reverse transcription used about 0.45 to 1 ug RNA and random hexamers. With immunoSEQ multiplex PCR, TCR beta CDR3 was amplified across 54 Vbeta and 13 Jbeta. MiXCR was run by TCRdb on the immunoSEQ multiplex PCR reads, yielding one entry per CDR3 protein. This table has 300,000 or so distinct CDR3 sequences, about 91% appearing once. This TCR derives from a human donor with multiple sclerosis. The sample consisted of CD4+ T cells from PBMCs. The chain joins TRBV27 to TRBJ1-2; no clear D gene. DNA of the CDR3: TGTGCCAGCAGTTTTGCCATTAACTATGGCTACACCTTC. Translation: CASSFAINYGYTF.